Below, 10 T cell receptor beta chains from the same sample are listed, as sequenced in a study of T cell responses to AZD1222 COVID-19 vaccine. Repertoires were generated with immunoSEQ multiplex PCR, while TCRdb's copy carries only in-frame clones and drops some. The profile shows under 150,000 clones, around 88% of them singletons. The sequencing here drew on peripheral blood, taken on day 0 of AZD1222 vaccination. All receptors come from an adult in good health.

The V call is TRBV18, the J call TRBJ1-5, with 10 bases fitting TRBD1. With 4 bases clipped from V and 5 bases from J, the junction kept 5 bases outside the gene matches. CDR3 length: 15 amino acids. The germline CDR1 and CDR2 sequences are KGHSH and LQKENI. The CDR3 reads CASSLETGGDQPQHF. Written as DNA, the CDR3 is TGTGCCAGCTCACTTGAGACAGGGGGCGATCAGCCCCAGCATTTT.

The V and J genes are TRBV6-2 or TRBV6-3 and TRBJ2-5; D might be TRBD1 (5 bases). The CDR3 runs 17 residues. Germline V gene lookup returns CDR1 MNHEY and CDR2 SVGEGT. V was pared by 5 bases and J by 3 bases, with 22 bases between. CDR3 in amino acids: CASSRRDAARTKETQYF. The CDR3 DNA reads TGTGCCAGCAGTCGCAGGGATGCGGCGAGAACCAAAGAGACCCAGTACTTC.

The CDR3 DNA is TGTGCCAGCAGCTTCAACCTGGGACTAGCCTACGAGCAGTACTTC. Translation: CASSFNLGLAYEQYF. The V call is TRBV11-2, the J call TRBJ2-7; 8 bases align to TRBD2. The CDR3 consists of 15 residues. From germline, CDR1 is SGHAT and CDR2 FQNNGV. V was clipped by 3 bases and J by 2 bases; unmatched bases: 6.

The rearrangement uses TRBV11-2 and TRBJ2-3, with no clear D. Germline V gives CDR1 SGHAT, CDR2 FQNNGV. The CDR3 extends over 15 amino acids. V lost 7 bases to trimming and J lost 0 bases, with 14 bases between them. The CDR3 nucleotides are TGTGCCAGCAACCCTTTATCCGGTAGCACAGATACGCAGTATTTT. It specifies CASNPLSGSTDTQYF.

The V and J genes are TRBV19 and TRBJ2-3, with TRBD2 matching 14 bases. Trimming removed 8 bases from V and 5 bases from J; junction bases left unmatched: 9. The CDR3 is made up of 16 amino acids. Germline CDR1 reads LNHDA; CDR2 reads SQIVND (reference sequence). CDR3 DNA sequence: TGTGCCAGTGAAGCCCGGACTAGCGGGGGGAAAGATACGCAGTATTTT. Amino acids: CASEARTSGGKDTQYF.

The rearrangement uses TRBV21-1 and TRBJ2-6; the tabulated D call, TRBD2, remains unverified against the DNA. TRBV21-1 is termed a pseudogene. The CDR3 has 20 residues. The CDR3, as DNA: TGTGCCAGCAGCAAAGAACTCCCGCCTCCCGTCTTCTCTGGGGCCAACGTCCTGACTTTC. Protein product: CASSKELPPPVFSGANVLTF.

The J gene is TRBJ1-6, the V gene TRBV7-9, with TRBD1 as a possible D gene (5 bases). Germline V lookup: CDR1 SEHNR, CDR2 FQNEAQ (reference sequence). The CDR3 runs 16 residues. V was cut by 1 base and J by 8 bases, with 15 bases left in between. The CDR3 DNA reads TGTGCCAGCAGCTTAGTGGGTACAGGTGACCATTCACCCCTCCACTTT. Amino acid sequence: CASSLVGTGDHSPLHF.

The rearrangement uses TRBV30 and TRBJ2-6; D uncertain. This CDR3 spans 14 amino acids. The germline V gene encodes CDR1 GTSNPN and CDR2 SVGIG (reference sequence). In nucleotides, the CDR3 is TGTGCGGGGAAACGCGGTTCTGGGGCCAACGTCCTGACTTTC. Its translation: CAGKRGSGANVLTF.

In this sample, this clone turned up once. The chain has TRBV6-4 and TRBJ1-1; D remains unclear. CDR1 MRHNA and CDR2 SNTAGT come from the germline V gene. Trimming stripped 5 bases from V and 7 bases from J, with 17 bases between. CDR3 length equals 14 residues. The chain's CDR3 is CASSSESGMGEAFF. The CDR3 DNA follows: TGTGCCAGCAGTTCAGAGTCGGGGATGGGTGAAGCTTTCTTT.

This chain joins TRBV10-3 and TRBJ1-1, with D uncertain. This CDR3 has 15 residues. Germline V gene data show CDR1 as ENHRY and CDR2 as SYGVKD. Trimming removed 4 bases at V and 0 bases at J, with 12 bases between. CDR3 in amino acids: CAISASGVMNTEAFF. The DNA for the CDR3 is TGTGCCATCAGTGCATCCGGAGTCATGAACACTGAAGCTTTCTTT.